One sample yielded the 2 T cell receptor beta chains listed below, sequenced in a study of cytomegalovirus exposure and HLA in healthy donors (dated 2017 in TCRdb). The library came from the immunoSEQ multiplex PCR assay. For the multiplex PCR, a mixture combining 60 forward primers for TCR Vbeta segments and 13 reverse primers for TCR Jbeta segments was used. TCRdb limited this immuneACCESS table to in-frame rearrangements with V and J called. A share of clones is missing; checked studies link under half to unresolved V genes, and the rest is unexplained. In all, the sample holds about 240,000 clones, and approximately 80% of those were seen once. The ten largest make up 7% to 9% of the sample. The specimen was PBMCs. The receptors here all came from a woman in her sixties in good health and CMV-seropositive.

V gene TRBV28 combines with J gene TRBJ1-1, with 7 bases identical to TRBD1. The length of the CDR3 is 13 residues. In germline, CDR1 is MDHEN, CDR2 SYDVKM. V shed 3 bases and J 10 bases; nucleotides not matched to a gene: 8. The CDR3 coding sequence is TGTGCCAGCAGTTTGGGTCAGGGGGGCCCAGCTTTCTTT. Translated: CASSLGQGGPAFF.

The chain couples TRBV5-6 to TRBJ2-1, with D perhaps TRBD2 (5 bases). CDR3 length: 16 residues. From germline, CDR1 is SGHDT and CDR2 YYEEEE. Trimming cost V 0 bases and J 4 bases, with 14 bases left between them. DNA for the CDR3: TGTGCCAGCAGCTTGGGAGGTAGCGCTCCTTACAATGAGCAGTTCTTC. Its translation: CASSLGGSAPYNEQFF.